Shown below are 30 T cell receptor beta chains from a single sample sequenced in a study of blood T cells in healthy people across ages. It was with a sample-barcoded 5' primer and a J-beta primer mix that a second PCR of about 6 to 12 cycles was run. One entry per CDR3 protein results from TCRdb running MiXCR on the 5' RACE reads. This table holds hundreds of thousands of distinct CDR3 sequences, roughly 52% found once. Sequencing used blood. These receptors came from a man younger than 40 in good health.

The rearrangement links TRBV27 to TRBJ1-1, with 10 bases lining up with TRBD1. The germline gives CDR1 MNHEY, CDR2 SMNVEV (reference sequence). The CDR3 spans 15 residues. Trimming at V came to 2 bases and at J to 0 bases, leaving 0 bases not matched to a gene. The CDR3 sequence is CASSLGTGVNTEAFF. Written as DNA, the CDR3 is TGTGCCAGCAGTTTAGGGACAGGGGTGAACACTGAAGCTTTCTTT.

V and J are TRBV20-1 and TRBJ2-1; D possibly uses TRBD1 or TRBD2 (5 bases each). The V gene lost 0 bases and the J gene lost 8 bases, with 17 bases spanning the gap. The CDR3 totals 15 residues. The germline gives CDR1 DFQATT, CDR2 SNEGSKA (reference sequence). In nucleotides, the CDR3 is TGCAGTGCTAGAGATGTTAATCAGGGACGGTATGAGCAGTTCTTC. Translating gives CSARDVNQGRYEQFF.

This clonotype was counted only a few times. The V gene is TRBV12-3 or TRBV12-4, the J gene TRBJ2-2; D is possibly TRBD1 (8 bases). V dropped 8 bases and J dropped 14 bases, with 21 bases sitting between them. This CDR3 has 13 residues. CDR3 bases: TGTGCCAGCCAGCGGGGACAGGCCTTGGTACTGTTTTTT. Translated: CASQRGQALVLFF.

This clonotype was found once. The genes are TRBV5-1 and TRBJ2-2, with D unclear. This CDR3 is 15 amino acids long. V lost 0 bases and J lost 5, with 11 bases in between. Germline V gene sequence: CDR1 SGHRS, CDR2 YFSETQ. CDR3 region: CASSLADVGTGELFF. DNA of the CDR3: TGCGCCAGCAGCTTGGCCGATGTGGGTACCGGGGAGCTGTTTTTT.

At least ten counts were recorded for this clonotype. J is TRBJ2-7 and V is TRBV7-8; no clear D. The germline V gene encodes CDR1 SGHVS and CDR2 FQNEAQ. This CDR3 spans 14 amino acids. V gave up 4 bases and J gave up 4 bases, with 14 bases separating them. The CDR3 nucleotides are TGTGCCAGCAGCTCGACGCACGGAGAGTACGAGCAGTACTTC. It is translated as CASSSTHGEYEQYF.

This chain connects TRBV10-3 to TRBJ2-1; the D gene is possibly TRBD2 (7 bases). The CDR3 is made up of 13 amino acids. The germline V and J ends were trimmed by 11 bases and 8 bases, with 19 bases remaining between them. The V gene's germline CDR1 is ENHRY and CDR2 SYGVKD. This CDR3 reads CAVYPGGGYEQFF. The CDR3, as DNA: TGTGCCGTATACCCCGGCGGGGGCTATGAGCAGTTCTTC.

CDR3 in DNA: TGCAGTGCTAGAGCCTCTAGCGGGGGGAGGAATGAGCAGTTCTTC. This encodes CSARASSGGRNEQFF. This rearrangement joins TRBV20-1 to TRBJ2-1, with 11 bases aligning to TRBD2. Trimming took 1 base from V and 7 from J; bases not matched to a gene: 6. The CDR3 length is 15 residues. Germline V gene lookup returns CDR1 DFQATT and CDR2 SNEGSKA (reference sequence).

This clonotype has a handful of counts. This chain connects TRBV9 to TRBJ2-1; 7 nucleotides line up with TRBD1. Germline values: CDR1 SGDLS, CDR2 YYNGEE. The CDR3 consists of 15 residues. Unmatched junction bases numbered 8, after V lost 4 bases and J lost 4 bases. Here the CDR3 DNA reads TGTGCCAGCAGCTTGGCCGGACAGGCTTACAATGAGCAGTTCTTC. It codes for CASSLAGQAYNEQFF.

The V call is TRBV5-5, the J call TRBJ1-3, with 7 nucleotides matching TRBD1. Germline trimming cut 5 bases from V and 2 bases from J; bases unmatched to any gene: 13. The CDR3 totals 17 residues. Per the germline V gene, CDR1 is SGHKS and CDR2 is YYEKEE (reference sequence). The CDR3 reads CASRFGQAVFPGNTIYF. CDR3 sequence (DNA): TGTGCCAGCAGATTCGGACAGGCGGTATTCCCTGGAAACACCATATATTTT.

As for this clonotype: This could be a read error, since a much larger clone is one nucleotide away. The chain recombines TRBV12-3 or TRBV12-4 with TRBJ2-7; 10 bases align to TRBD2. This CDR3 is 14 amino acids long. The V segment lost 6 bases and the J segment 6 bases; nucleotides outside the gene matches: 8. In DNA, the CDR3 is TGTGCCAGCAGCGTAGGACTAGCGGTAATCGAGCAGTACTTC. Translation: CASSVGLAVIEQYF.

The rearrangement links TRBV12-3 or TRBV12-4 to TRBJ1-3; no clear D gene. V was cut by 4 bases and J by 0 bases, with 7 bases left in between. The CDR3 extends over 14 amino acids. In DNA, the CDR3 is TGTGCCAGCAGTTCCGTAGTCTCTGGAAACACCATATATTTT. Its translation: CASSSVVSGNTIYF.

This rearrangement joins TRBV7-8 to TRBJ2-1; 11 bases line up with TRBD1. The J call may be wrong; the DNA end is better matched by TRBJ2-7. The CDR3 covers 15 residues. Germline V CDR1 and CDR2: SGHVS, FQNEAQ. Here the CDR3 DNA reads TGTGCCAGCAGCCATCGGGACAGGGGGTTGAATGAGCAGTACTTC. It yields the protein CASSHRDRGLNEQYF.

To note about this clonotype: It may be a read error: a sequence one base away is much more abundant. The chain recombines TRBV19 with TRBJ2-7; the D call may be TRBD1 or TRBD2 (6 bases each). Looked up from germline, CDR1 is LNHDA and CDR2 is SQIVND (reference sequence). This CDR3 comprises 16 residues. V gave up 0 bases and J gave up 1 base, with 13 bases separating them. CDR3 sequence (DNA): TGTGCCAGTAGTATAGAACGGGGGCGGCTTTCCTACGAGCAGTACTTC. Residues: CASSIERGRLSYEQYF.

This chain uses TRBV7-2 with TRBJ1-6; D unclear. The CDR3 extends over 15 amino acids. CDR1 and CDR2 (germline): SGHTA, FQGNSA. V lost 5 bases and J 5 bases, leaving 13 bases between the germline ends. CDR3: CASSPDRNNNSPLHF. The CDR3 DNA follows: TGTGCCAGCAGCCCGGACCGGAATAATAATTCACCCCTCCACTTT.

In this sample, this clonotype turned up a few times. The chain links TRBV29-1 to TRBJ2-5; 7 positions match TRBD1. Near its end, the DNA agrees better with TRBJ2-7, so the J call may be wrong. This CDR3 is 13 amino acids long. Germline CDR1 is SQVTM and CDR2 is ANQGSEA. This chain's CDR3 is CSVDLTGLGEQYF. Written as DNA, the CDR3 is TGCAGCGTAGACCTGACAGGGCTAGGCGAGCAGTACTTC.

The chain has TRBV27 and TRBJ1-5; the D gene is possibly TRBD1 (6 bases). Germline lookup yields CDR1 MNHEY and CDR2 SMNVEV (reference sequence). The length of the CDR3 is 15 residues. V was cut by 2 bases and J by 5 bases, with 13 bases left in between. The CDR3 reads CASSLASGGHQPQHF. The CDR3 coding sequence is TGTGCCAGCAGTTTAGCCTCCGGGGGCCATCAGCCCCAGCATTTT.

With regard to this clonotype: Mismatch with germline at one junction end may stem from a read error. The rearrangement uses TRBV27 and TRBJ2-2; the D is unclear. The CDR3 consists of 13 residues. Germline CDR1 and CDR2: MNHEY and SMNVEV (reference sequence). DNA of the CDR3: TGTGCCAGCACCTCTAAAGAATCCGGAGAGCTGTTTTTT. Its translation: CASTSKESGELFF.

A word on this clonotype: The germline gene is not matched at one end of the junction; a read error may be the cause. The chain uses TRBV5-1 and TRBJ2-1, with D maybe TRBD1 (5 bases). The J call may be in error: the DNA end matches TRBJ2-7 better. There are 15 residues in the CDR3. Germline assignment: CDR1 SGHRS and CDR2 YFSETQ. CDR3 nucleotide sequence: TGCGCCGGCAGCTATGGACAAAGTATCTCCTACGAGCAGTACTTC. Amino acids: CAGSYGQSISYEQYF.

On this clonotype: At one end, the junction sequence differs from germline, possibly due to a read error. The chain carries TRBV24-1 and TRBJ2-3; D may be TRBD1 (5 bases). The CDR3 sequence is 15 residues long. The germline V gene has CDR1 KGHDR and CDR2 SFDVKD. CDR3 region: CATSDDSFSTDTQYF. DNA of the CDR3: TGTGCCACCAGTGACGACAGCTTTAGCACAGATACCCAGTATTTT.

In this sample, this clonotype turned up once. The J gene is TRBJ1-2, the V gene TRBV6-1, with D unresolved. CDR1 and CDR2 from the germline V gene are MNHNS and SASEGT. Trimming took off 5 bases at V and 7 bases at J, with 8 bases between the two ends. The CDR3 sequence is 11 residues long. The CDR3 is CASSRELGYTF. The CDR3 DNA reads as TGTGCCAGCAGTAGGGAGCTTGGCTACACCTTC.

The chain joins TRBV7-9 to TRBJ2-3; no clear D gene. Germline V lookup: CDR1 SEHNR, CDR2 FQNEAQ (reference sequence). The CDR3 contains 13 residues. Trimming pared 6 bases from V and 4 bases from J, leaving 11 bases between. CDR3 nucleotide sequence: TGTGCCAGCAGGCTCCGGTGGCCAGATACGCAGTATTTT. Translation: CASRLRWPDTQYF.

V gene TRBV6-5 combines with J gene TRBJ2-1; D is unclear. Looked up from germline, CDR1 is MNHEY and CDR2 is SVGAGI. The CDR3 contains 14 residues. V was shortened by 7 bases and J by 4 bases, with 14 bases between the two germline ends. The CDR3 sequence is CASNSNPEYNEQFF. The DNA for the CDR3 is TGTGCCAGCAATTCCAACCCAGAGTACAATGAGCAGTTCTTC.

V gene TRBV5-5 combines with J gene TRBJ2-5, with a weak D call TRBD2 (5 bases). Per the germline V gene, CDR1 is SGHKS and CDR2 is YYEKEE (reference sequence). This CDR3 spans 12 amino acids. V lost 5 bases to trimming and J lost 11 bases, with 16 bases between them. The DNA of the CDR3 is TGTGCCAGCAGTTCGGGGTTAAATGAGCAGTACTTC. Protein: CASSSGLNEQYF.

This clonotype was recorded a few times. The chain joins TRBV20-1 to TRBJ2-3, with unresolved D. Germline CDR1 and CDR2: DFQATT and SNEGSKA (reference sequence). V lost 3 bases, J lost 0 bases, and 10 bases lay in between. The CDR3 has 14 amino acids. The CDR3 loop is CSARSWTSTDTQYF. The CDR3 DNA is TGCAGTGCTAGGTCCTGGACGAGCACAGATACGCAGTATTTT.

In its sample, this clonotype was seen a few times. V gene TRBV7-9 combines with J gene TRBJ2-7; tentative D call: TRBD2 (5 bases). Germline CDR1 reads SEHNR; CDR2 reads FQNEAQ (reference sequence). V lost 5 bases and J 1 base, leaving 15 bases between the germline ends. CDR3 length equals 15 residues. Here the CDR3 reads CASSQPLDFSYEQYF. Written as DNA, the CDR3 is TGTGCCAGCAGCCAACCGTTGGACTTTTCCTACGAGCAGTACTTC.

This clonotype came up a few times. The rearrangement links TRBV29-1 to TRBJ1-2; D gene ambiguous. The V gene lost 7 bases and the J gene lost 4 bases, with 10 bases spanning the gap. The CDR3 consists of 11 residues. CDR1 and CDR2 from the germline V gene are SQVTM and ANQGSEA. The CDR3 nucleotides are TGCAGCGGCAGTAGGCTCTATGGCTACACCTTC. Its translation: CSGSRLYGYTF.

The chain couples TRBV5-1 to TRBJ1-1, with 9 nucleotides matching TRBD1. Germline lookup yields CDR1 SGHRS and CDR2 YFSETQ. CDR3 length equals 16 residues. V shed 4 bases and J 4 bases; nucleotides not matched to a gene: 11. Written as DNA, the CDR3 is TGCGCCAGCAGCATAGGACAGGGGCAACACCCCACTGAAGCTTTCTTT. Amino acids: CASSIGQGQHPTEAFF.

The V gene is TRBV27, the J gene TRBJ1-5, with a tentative D call TRBD1 (6 bases). The CDR3 loop spans 16 amino acids. Germline V CDR1 and CDR2: MNHEY, SMNVEV (reference sequence). V shed 5 bases and J shed 2 bases, with 16 bases lying between them. CDR3 DNA sequence: TGTGCCAGCAGTCCCGGGACACAGAGCGGCAATCAGCCCCAGCATTTT. Translating it yields CASSPGTQSGNQPQHF.

The rearrangement uses TRBV12-3 or TRBV12-4 and TRBJ1-5, with a weak D call TRBD1 (6 bases). This CDR3 contains 14 residues. V dropped 6 bases and J dropped 4 bases, with 13 bases sitting between them. CDR3 sequence: CASRGRTDNQPQHF. The CDR3 region has the DNA TGTGCCAGCAGGGGGCGGACAGATAATCAGCCCCAGCATTTT.

The rearrangement joins TRBV28 to TRBJ1-2; TRBD1 matches 9 bases. V shed 5 bases, J shed 8 bases, and the junction held 21 bases outside the gene matches. Per the germline V gene, CDR1 is MDHEN and CDR2 is SYDVKM. The CDR3 consists of 18 residues. The CDR3 spells CASSGDRVETSPSGGYTF. The CDR3 nucleotides read TGTGCCAGCAGTGGGGACAGGGTGGAGACCTCGCCTTCCGGAGGCTACACCTTC.